The 26 T cell receptor beta chains below were found in one sample sequenced in a study of CD8 T cells in ankylosing spondylitis. TCRdb itself ran the 5' RACE reads through MiXCR, one entry per CDR3 protein. The top ten hold roughly 5% of the sample, which has 50,000 to 70,000 distinct CDR3 sequences, 6.2% seen once. Specimen: synovial fluid, either unsorted or a sorted T cell fraction (not recorded which). These receptors were collected from a male donor with ankylosing spondylitis.

This clonotype was observed at least ten times. V is TRBV20-1 and J is TRBJ2-1; TRBD2 is a possible D gene (6 bases). V lost 7 bases and J 5 bases, leaving 21 bases between the germline ends. CDR3 size: 15 residues. Germline V gives CDR1 DFQATT, CDR2 SNEGSKA (reference sequence). CDR3 DNA: TGCAGTGTTCCCGGGGGAGTCCTCGCGGACAATGAGCAGTTCTTC. It translates to CSVPGGVLADNEQFF.

This clonotype has at least ten counts. The chain combines TRBV28 with TRBJ1-4; tentatively, D is TRBD1 (5 bases). Trimming left V 5 bases short and J 5 bases short, with 12 bases between. Germline loops: CDR1 MDHEN, CDR2 SYDVKM. This CDR3 has 14 amino acids. The chain's CDR3 is CASSLRDPNEKLFF. The CDR3 DNA is TGTGCCAGCAGTCTAAGGGACCCGAATGAAAAACTGTTTTTT.

This clonotype was seen repeatedly, ten times or more. The chain employs TRBV18 and TRBJ2-7, with unresolved D. Trimming removed 1 base from V and 4 bases from J, with 17 bases in between. The CDR3 totals 16 residues. Germline V CDR1 and CDR2: KGHSH, LQKENI. This CDR3 is CASSPRSGTDVYEQYF. The CDR3 region has the DNA TGTGCCAGCTCACCACGGAGTGGAACTGACGTATACGAGCAGTACTTC.

This sequence joins TRBV5-1 and TRBJ2-7; D gene ambiguous. The CDR3 has 14 residues. Germline V gene sequence: CDR1 SGHRS, CDR2 YFSETQ. Deletions cut 0 bases from V and 2 bases from J, with 9 bases between. The CDR3 DNA reads TGCGCCAGCAGCTTGGGACTGGGGACCTACGAGCAGTACTTC. Protein: CASSLGLGTYEQYF.

About this clonotype: A clone one base away is much larger, so this may be a read error. The V gene is TRBV7-2, the J gene TRBJ1-6; D is undetermined. V was trimmed by 3 bases and J by 9 bases, leaving 12 bases between them. This CDR3 region has 14 residues. Germline loops: CDR1 SGHTA, CDR2 FQGNSA. The CDR3 nucleotides read TGTGCCAGCAGCTTGGAGTCGGCGTGTTCACCCCTCCACTTT. Translated: CASSLESACSPLHF.

This clonotype was observed at least ten times. The chain uses TRBV7-9 and TRBJ2-7; 7 bases are shared with TRBD1. This CDR3 has 14 amino acids. The trim removed 3 bases at V and 7 bases at J, leaving 9 bases unmatched. The V gene's germline CDR1 is SEHNR and CDR2 FQNEAQ (reference sequence). The DNA for the CDR3 is TGTGCCAGCAGCTTCGATGGACAGGCGAGGGAGCAGTACTTC. Residues: CASSFDGQAREQYF. Using reference TRBV7-9 and TRBJ2-7 for the parts outside the CDR3, the full variable domain is DTGVSQNPRHKITKRGQNVTFRCDPISEHNRLYWYRQTLGQGPEFLTYFQNEAQLEKSRLLSDRFSAERPKGSFSTLEIQRTEQGDSAMYLCASSFDGQAREQYFGPGTRLTVT.

V usage is TRBV6-2 or TRBV6-3 and J usage is TRBJ2-1, with D uncertain. The CDR3 has 14 amino acids. CDR1 MNHEY and CDR2 SVGEGT come from the germline V gene. The germline V and J ends were trimmed by 0 bases and 7 bases, with 10 bases remaining between them. CDR3 region: CASSYSRRYNEQFF. The CDR3 DNA follows: TGTGCCAGCAGTTACTCGCGGCGGTATAATGAGCAGTTCTTC.

This clonotype was found a few times. The chain has TRBV20-1 and TRBJ2-1, with D unclear. The germline V gene encodes CDR1 DFQATT and CDR2 SNEGSKA (reference sequence). This CDR3 is built from 13 residues. V was pared by 6 bases and J by 5 bases, with 14 bases between. As DNA, the CDR3 is TGCAGTGCCCAAGACTGGCACAACAATGAGCAGTTCTTC. It codes for CSAQDWHNNEQFF.

This clonotype was observed at least ten times. J is TRBJ1-6 and V is TRBV6-5; 10 bases are shared with TRBD1. V dropped 2 bases and J dropped 7; count of bases not matched to a gene: 2. Germline CDR1 and CDR2: MNHEY and SVGAGI. The CDR3 is 15 amino acids. The CDR3 reads CASSYPGQGNSPLHF. The CDR3 DNA sequence: TGTGCCAGCAGTTACCCGGGACAGGGGAATTCACCCCTCCACTTT.

At least ten counts were recorded for this clonotype. The chain has TRBV28 and TRBJ2-7; 7 bases line up with TRBD1. Germline trimming cut 7 bases from V and 1 base from J; bases unmatched to any gene: 13. CDR1 is MDHEN, CDR2 SYDVKM, per germline. This CDR3 comprises 16 residues. The CDR3 sequence: CASTSWGTAYSYEQYF. The CDR3, as DNA: TGTGCCAGCACCAGTTGGGGGACAGCCTATTCCTACGAGCAGTACTTC.

This clonotype was detected ten times or more. The J gene is TRBJ1-5, the V gene TRBV20-1; tentatively, D is TRBD1 (5 bases). The CDR3 length is 11 residues. Germline V gene lookup returns CDR1 DFQATT and CDR2 SNEGSKA (reference sequence). Between the trimmed V and J ends, which lost 7 bases and 9 bases, there was a span of 13 bases. The CDR3: CSGGGDGPQHF. The CDR3 DNA reads as TGCAGTGGGGGGGGTGATGGGCCCCAGCATTTT.

The V and J genes are TRBV11-2 and TRBJ2-3, with a weak D call TRBD2 (6 bases). There are 17 residues in the CDR3. Per germline, CDR1 SGHAT and CDR2 FQNNGV. Deletions cut 4 bases from V and 1 base from J, with 18 bases between. The CDR3 loop reads CASSSRRSGRGTDTQYF. The CDR3 nucleotides are TGTGCCAGCAGCTCCAGGAGGTCCGGGAGAGGCACAGATACGCAGTATTTT.

This clonotype has ten or more counts. The rearrangement links TRBV5-4 to TRBJ2-3; no definite D call. Trimming cost V 3 bases and J 3 bases, with 11 bases left between them. CDR3 length equals 14 residues. The germline V gene has CDR1 SGHNT and CDR2 YYREEE (reference sequence). The CDR3 sequence is CASSSYHGTDTQYF. CDR3 sequence (DNA): TGTGCCAGCAGCTCATACCACGGGACAGATACGCAGTATTTT. The full variable domain, its missing parts supplied by reference TRBV5-4 and TRBJ2-3, is ETGVTQSPTHLIKTRGQQVTLRCSSQSGHNTVSWYQQALGQGPQFIFQYYREEENGRGNFPPRFSGLQFPNYSSELNVNALELDDSALYLCASSSYHGTDTQYFGPGTRLTVL.

The sample holds a few counts of this clonotype. The gene calls are TRBV27 and TRBJ2-7; 10 nucleotides match TRBD2. After removal of 5 bases from V and 2 bases from J, the junction contained 0 bases not matched to a gene. This CDR3 comprises 13 residues. The germline V gene encodes CDR1 MNHEY and CDR2 SMNVEV (reference sequence). In nucleotides, the CDR3 is TGTGCCAGCAGTAGCGGGAGGGCCTACGAGCAGTACTTC. The encoded protein is CASSSGRAYEQYF.

The J gene is TRBJ1-5, the V gene TRBV7-6, with D possibly TRBD1 on 5 matching bases. CDR1 is SGHVS, CDR2 FNYEAQ, per germline. This CDR3 comprises 15 residues. V lost 3 bases and J 4 bases, leaving 13 bases between the germline ends. The CDR3, as DNA: TGTGCCAGCAGCTTTTCCGGGGGTGGGAATCAGCCCCAGCATTTT. Its translation: CASSFSGGGNQPQHF. The full variable domain, with the rest looked up from reference TRBV7-6 and TRBJ1-5, is GAGVSQSPRYKVTKRGQDVALRCDPISGHVSLYWYRQALGQGPEFLTYFNYEAQQDKSGLPNDRFSAERPEGSISTLTIQRTEQRDSAMYRCASSFSGGGNQPQHFGDGTRLSIL.

J is TRBJ2-5 and V is TRBV30; D not certain. Trimming removed 2 bases at V and 4 bases at J, with 8 bases between. The CDR3 is 12 amino acids. Germline V CDR1 and CDR2: GTSNPN, SVGIG (reference sequence). The CDR3 coding sequence is TGTGCCTGGAGTTTAGTGTCAGAGACCCAGTACTTC. Its translation: CAWSLVSETQYF.

J is TRBJ2-3 and V is TRBV5-4; D remains ambiguous. The CDR3 extends over 14 amino acids. Germline CDR1 SGHNT, CDR2 YYREEE (reference sequence). V gave up 0 bases and J gave up 0 bases, with 5 bases separating them. For the CDR3, the DNA is TGTGCCAGCAGCTTGGACACTAGCACAGATACGCAGTATTTT. This encodes CASSLDTSTDTQYF. The full variable domain, in which reference TRBV5-4 and TRBJ2-3 provide the parts outside the CDR3, is ETGVTQSPTHLIKTRGQQVTLRCSSQSGHNTVSWYQQALGQGPQFIFQYYREEENGRGNFPPRFSGLQFPNYSSELNVNALELDDSALYLCASSLDTSTDTQYFGPGTRLTVL.

The sample holds many counts of this clonotype. The CDR3 reads CASSFQRGSTEAFF. The DNA for the CDR3 is TGTGCCAGCAGCTTTCAGAGGGGGAGCACTGAAGCTTTCTTT. V gene TRBV7-3 combines with J gene TRBJ1-1; possibly TRBD1 for D (6 bases). The V and J ends lost 3 bases and 4 bases respectively, with 12 bases between them. This CDR3 has 14 residues. The germline CDR1 and CDR2 sequences are SGHTA and FQGTGA.

This clonotype showed up just a few times. The CDR3 protein is CASSLFSGGTGNTGELFF. The CDR3 DNA sequence: TGTGCCAGCAGTTTATTTTCCGGGGGGACAGGGAACACCGGGGAGCTGTTTTTT. V usage is TRBV27 and J usage is TRBJ2-2, with D possibly matching TRBD1 (8 bases). The CDR3 contains 18 residues. Trimming stripped 1 base from V and 1 base from J, with 16 bases between. CDR1 is MNHEY, CDR2 SMNVEV, per germline (reference sequence).

This chain links TRBV6-1 with TRBJ2-1, with D unresolved. The CDR3 contains 14 residues. CDR1 and CDR2 (germline): MNHNS, SASEGT. Deletions cut 6 bases from V and 8 bases from J, with 17 bases between. CDR3 protein: CASSTGPGRYEQFF. The DNA for the CDR3 is TGTGCCAGCAGCACCGGTCCCGGAAGGTATGAGCAGTTCTTC.

This clonotype was observed a handful of times. The chain employs TRBV5-6 and TRBJ2-1; 11 bases fit TRBD2. CDR3 length: 15 amino acids. Trimming took 3 bases from V and 7 from J; bases not matched to a gene: 6. CDR1 and CDR2 (germline): SGHDT, YYEEEE. CDR3 amino acids: CASSSSSGRINEQFF. The CDR3 DNA is TGTGCCAGCAGCTCCTCTAGCGGGAGGATAAATGAGCAGTTCTTC.

This clonotype was recorded many times. This chain links TRBV7-2 with TRBJ2-7; 8 bases align to TRBD2. V shed 2 bases, J shed 3 bases, and the junction held 3 bases outside the gene matches. CDR3 length: 14 residues. Germline CDR1 reads SGHTA; CDR2 reads FQGNSA. The CDR3 loop is CASSLPAGDYEQYF. As DNA, the CDR3 is TGTGCCAGCAGCTTACCAGCGGGGGACTACGAGCAGTACTTC.

This clonotype has just a few counts. The chain uses TRBV25-1 and TRBJ2-7, with 9 positions matching TRBD1. In germline, CDR1 is MGHDK, CDR2 SYGVNS. Losses at the gene ends were 8 bases for V and 3 bases for J; bases not matched to a gene: 5. The CDR3 consists of 13 residues. CDR3 sequence: CASEDRGRYEQYF. The CDR3 nucleotides are TGTGCCAGCGAGGACAGGGGCCGCTACGAGCAGTACTTC.

The chain combines TRBV11-2 with TRBJ2-7, with 10 bases lining up with TRBD2. The CDR3 is made up of 15 amino acids. V lost 7 bases to trimming and J lost 6 bases; unmatched junction nucleotides: 12. Germline V gene data show CDR1 as SGHAT and CDR2 as FQNNGV. CDR3 protein: CASTRSGRMFFEQYF. CDR3 DNA sequence: TGTGCCAGCACCCGTAGCGGGAGGATGTTCTTCGAGCAGTACTTC.

The chain is built from TRBV9 and TRBJ2-3, with 13 positions matching TRBD2. J gave up 5 bases and V 3 bases, and 3 bases lay outside the gene matches. The CDR3 runs to 15 residues. Germline CDR1 and CDR2: SGDLS and YYNGEE. As DNA, the CDR3 is TGTGCCAGCAGCGGGACTAGCGGGAGTGAAGATACGCAGTATTTT. Its translation: CASSGTSGSEDTQYF. The variable domain in full, with the rest retrieved from reference TRBV9 and TRBJ2-3, is DSGVTQTPKHLITATGQRVTLRCSPRSGDLSVYWYQQSLDQGLQFLIQYYNGEERAKGNILERFSAQQFPDLHSELNLSSLELGDSALYFCASSGTSGSEDTQYFGPGTRLTVL.

This clonotype was seen a few times. CDR3 sequence reads: CASNSGSVFTGELFF. In DNA form, the CDR3 reads TGTGCCAGCAATAGCGGGAGTGTGTTTACCGGGGAGCTGTTTTTT. The chain uses TRBV11-3 and TRBJ2-2, with 9 bases identical to TRBD2. The CDR3 covers 15 residues. The ends lost 7 bases at V and 5 bases at J; junction bases unmatched: 8. The germline gives CDR1 SGHNT, CDR2 YENEEA.